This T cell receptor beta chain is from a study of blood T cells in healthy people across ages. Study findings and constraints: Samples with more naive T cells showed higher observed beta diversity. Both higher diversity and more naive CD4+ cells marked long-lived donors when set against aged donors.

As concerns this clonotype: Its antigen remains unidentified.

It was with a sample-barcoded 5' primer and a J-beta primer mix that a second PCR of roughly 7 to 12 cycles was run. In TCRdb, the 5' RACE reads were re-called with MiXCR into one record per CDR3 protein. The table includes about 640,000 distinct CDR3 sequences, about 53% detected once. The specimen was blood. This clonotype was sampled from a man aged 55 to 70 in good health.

CDR3 bases: TGTGCCAGCAGCCCTCCACCGGGACAGGGTTGGTCACCCCTCCACTTT. Protein: CASSPPPGQGWSPLHF. J is TRBJ1-6 and V is TRBV5-5; 9 bases map to TRBD1. In germline, CDR1 is SGHKS, CDR2 YYEKEE (reference sequence). V lost 4 bases and J lost 10; bases outside the gene matches: 12. This CDR3 contains 16 residues.